This section outlines one T cell receptor (beta chain) sequence together with its context. Its antigen is undetermined. This sample was included in a study of Tregs in tolerant kidney transplant recipients. About the research overall: Recipients received nonmyeloablative bone marrow transplants from related graft donors, with transient mixed chimerism.

Thawed PBMCs were FACS-sorted into unstimulated CD4+CD25+CD127- regulatory T cells, CD4+CD25- non-regulatory cells, CD4 and CD8 cells. Study-wide results and caveats: Few patients were studied, so findings need validation in larger groups. Tregs expanded with activated donor B cells seemed most donor-specific.

Assay: immunoSEQ multiplex PCR; the TCRdb copy retains only in-frame clones and omits some. The table includes over 50,000 clones, 80% to 90% detected once. V was clipped by 4 bases and J by 6 bases; unmatched bases: 3. The CDR3 extends over 13 amino acids. Per the germline V gene, CDR1 is SGHRS and CDR2 is YFSETQ. The chain has TRBV5-1 and TRBJ2-1, with TRBD1 matching over 8 bases. The sequence was obtained from a human donor who received a combined kidney and bone marrow transplant. Sequenced material: Tregs from blood, taken before the transplant. As DNA, the CDR3 is TGCGCCAGCAGCCCTGACAGGGGCAATGAGCAGTTCTTC. Translation gives CASSPDRGNEQFF.